Below are 5 T cell receptor beta chains sequenced from a single sample in a study of T cell repertoires in cytomegalovirus infection. In TCRdb, the reads were re-called with MiXCR into one record per CDR3 protein. The profile shows roughly 860,000 distinct CDR3 sequences, 32% of them singletons. The antigens of these receptors remain unknown. The sample was cultured CD8+ T cells from PBMCs, taken from culture after CMV antigen stimulation. These receptors were taken from a human donor in good health (CMV status not recorded). Some clones in this sample may be carry-over from other donors' samples.

The count of this clonotype is one. The V and J genes are TRBV12-3 or TRBV12-4 and TRBJ2-7, with 7 bases fitting TRBD1. The CDR3 contains 13 residues. V lost 2 bases, J lost 6 bases, and 4 bases stayed unmatched. The CDR3 DNA follows: TGTGCCAGCAGTTTACTAGGGGGCCTCGAGCAGTACTTC. Amino acids: CASSLLGGLEQYF.

This clonotype has a handful of counts. The chain uses TRBV6-8 and TRBJ1-4; TRBD1 agrees at 8 bases. The CDR3 has 17 residues. Germline V CDR1 and CDR2: MNHGY, SAAAGT. V dropped 4 bases and J dropped 0; count of bases not matched to a gene: 7. CDR3 DNA sequence: TGTGCCAGCAGTTTTTGGGACAGGTTAGCAACTAATGAAAAACTGTTTTTT. This encodes CASSFWDRLATNEKLFF.

The genes are TRBV24-1 and TRBJ2-1; D gene ambiguous. The germline CDR1 and CDR2 sequences are KGHDR and SFDVKD. Trimming took 4 bases from V and 7 from J, leaving 4 bases between them. This CDR3 is built from 11 residues. The CDR3 loop reads CATSDMNEQFF. The CDR3 DNA follows: TGTGCCACCAGTGACATGAATGAGCAGTTCTTC.

This clonotype was seen more than once but under ten times. The rearrangement joins TRBV24-1 to TRBJ1-5; 10 bases are shared with TRBD1. V lost 3 bases to trimming and J lost 2 bases; unmatched junction nucleotides: 3. Per germline, CDR1 KGHDR and CDR2 SFDVKD. The CDR3 totals 16 residues. CDR3 in DNA: TGTGCCACCAGTGATCGTGGGACAGGGGGCAATCAGCCCCAGCATTTT. It codes for CATSDRGTGGNQPQHF.

Only a few counts were recorded for this clonotype. The chain employs TRBV7-9 and TRBJ2-2, with 7 bases lining up with TRBD2. From germline, CDR1 is SEHNR and CDR2 FQNEAQ (reference sequence). V lost 4 bases to trimming and J lost 2 bases; unmatched junction nucleotides: 19. The CDR3 sequence is 20 residues long. This CDR3 is CASSSPNPERLAVNTGELFF. CDR3 DNA sequence: TGTGCCAGCAGCTCCCCAAACCCAGAGAGGCTAGCGGTAAACACCGGGGAGCTGTTTTTT.